The 18 T cell receptor beta chains presented below share a single source sample, sequenced in a study of shared clonotypes between healthy human individuals. Clones were sequenced by immunoSEQ multiplex PCR, and TCRdb holds only the in-frame ones, with some missing. The table lists 850,000 to 1,200,000 clones, 60% to 80% of them singletons. The sequencing sample was made of memory CD4+ T cells sorted from blood. The subset was: CD45RA-negative fraction. The receptors here all came from a man between 18 and 35 years old in good health.

The chain has TRBV2 and TRBJ1-6; a weak D match, TRBD1 (6 bases). Looked up from germline, CDR1 is SNHLY and CDR2 is FYNNEI. This CDR3 is 15 amino acids long. V lost 7 bases, J lost 10 bases, and 20 bases lay in between. The CDR3 nucleotides read TGTGCCAGCACCTTGGGGGAACAGGGTCGATCACCCCTCCACTTT. Amino acid sequence: CASTLGEQGRSPLHF.

Concerning this clone: The same CDR3 also results from other DNA sequences found in this sample. The chain recombines TRBV5-1 with TRBJ1-3, with TRBD1 matching over 7 bases. The J segment lost 3 bases and the V segment lost 0 bases, leaving 0 bases of the junction unmatched. CDR1 is SGHRS, CDR2 YFSETQ, per germline. The CDR3 runs to 14 residues. CDR3: CASSLGQGGNTIYF. In DNA, the CDR3 is TGCGCCAGCAGCTTGGGACAGGGTGGAAACACCATATATTTT. Combining the CDR3 with reference TRBV5-1 and TRBJ1-3 gives the whole variable domain KAGVTQTPRYLIKTRGQQVTLSCSPISGHRSVSWYQQTPGQGLQFLFEYFSETQRNKGNFPGRFSGRQFSNSRSEMNVSTLELGDSALYLCASSLGQGGNTIYFGEGSWLTVV.

This clone has a single count. The CDR3 loop reads CASSPDSNNNQPQHF. CDR3 coding DNA: TGTGCCAGCAGCCCCGACAGCAATAACAATCAGCCCCAGCATTTT. The chain combines TRBV6-6 with TRBJ1-5, with a weak D call TRBD1 (5 bases). Germline V CDR1 and CDR2: MNHNY, SVGAGI (reference sequence). CDR3 length: 15 residues. The V end was cut by 6 bases, the J end by 3 bases, with 15 bases between.

The gene calls are TRBV11-2 and TRBJ2-7, with D tentatively TRBD1 or TRBD2 (5 bases each). The germline CDR1 and CDR2 sequences are SGHAT and FQNNGV. This CDR3 region has 14 residues. V lost 5 bases, J lost 0 bases, and 11 bases lay in between. For the CDR3, the DNA is TGTGCCAGCAGCCGGGACCCATTCTCCTACGAGCAGTACTTC. Its protein is CASSRDPFSYEQYF.

This clone was counted a few times. The rearrangement joins TRBV7-2 to TRBJ1-6; D might be TRBD1 (6 bases). The CDR3 is 16 amino acids. V lost 5 bases to trimming and J lost 10 bases, with 21 bases between them. The germline V gene encodes CDR1 SGHTA and CDR2 FQGNSA. For the CDR3, the DNA is TGTGCCAGCAGCACCCGATACGACAGGTCTAACTCACCCCTCCACTTT. Translating it yields CASSTRYDRSNSPLHF.

About this clone: This sample also contains other DNA sequences that code for the same CDR3. V and J are TRBV6-1 and TRBJ2-2; D is unclear. Trimming removed 3 bases at V and 5 bases at J, with 7 bases between. Per germline, CDR1 MNHNS and CDR2 SASEGT. The CDR3 is 13 residues long. Here the CDR3 reads CASSEVGTGELFF. For the CDR3, the DNA is TGTGCCAGCAGTGAGGTGGGTACCGGGGAGCTGTTTTTT.

The chain uses TRBV6-6 and TRBJ2-7; possibly TRBD1 or TRBD2 for D (5 bases each). V was clipped by 2 bases and J by 7 bases, with 18 bases between them. Germline CDR1 reads MNHNY; CDR2 reads SVGAGI (reference sequence). The CDR3 runs to 15 residues. CDR3 protein: CASSYRDGHKGEQYF. The CDR3 DNA reads TGTGCCAGCAGTTACCGGGACGGCCACAAAGGAGAGCAGTACTTC.

The chain links TRBV6-1 to TRBJ1-5; no firm D call. The CDR3 is 15 residues long. V was shortened by 7 bases and J by 2 bases, with 15 bases between the two germline ends. Germline V gene sequence: CDR1 MNHNS, CDR2 SASEGT. Written as DNA, the CDR3 is TGTGCCAGCATCGAAGCGGGAGGAGGCAATCAGCCCCAGCATTTT. Its translation: CASIEAGGGNQPQHF.

The rearrangement joins TRBV28 to TRBJ2-4; 8 bases align to TRBD2. CDR1 MDHEN and CDR2 SYDVKM come from the germline V gene. V shed 6 bases, J shed 5 bases, and the junction held 9 bases outside the gene matches. There are 15 residues in the CDR3. CDR3 bases: TGTGCCAGCAGAGCCACTAGCGGAGGCGAAAACATTCAGTACTTC. Its protein product is CASRATSGGENIQYF.

A word on this clone: This sample includes further DNA sequences coding for the same CDR3. This rearrangement joins TRBV5-1 to TRBJ2-7; D gene ambiguous. The CDR3 runs to 14 residues. CDR1 is SGHRS, CDR2 YFSETQ, per germline. Trimming stripped 0 bases from V and 0 bases from J, with 7 bases between. CDR3 protein: CASSLGQASYEQYF. For the CDR3, the DNA is TGCGCCAGCAGCTTGGGGCAGGCCTCCTACGAGCAGTACTTC.

This clone was seen once. The rearrangement joins TRBV18 to TRBJ2-6, with 10 bases that match TRBD2. Germline CDR1 is KGHSH and CDR2 is LQKENI. The ends lost 6 bases at V and 1 base at J; junction bases unmatched: 9. CDR3 length: 18 amino acids. CDR3 coding DNA: TGTGCCAGCTCGCCAGAGTCTAGCGGGAGTTCTGGGGCCAACGTCCTGACTTTC. As protein: CASSPESSGSSGANVLTF.

This sequence joins TRBV5-1 and TRBJ1-3; maybe TRBD1 (6 bases). The CDR3 is 15 residues long. Germline CDR1 reads SGHRS; CDR2 reads YFSETQ. V was cut by 4 bases and J by 0 bases, with 11 bases left in between. CDR3 DNA sequence: TGCGCCAGCAGCGAACAGGGCAGCTCTGGAAACACCATATATTTT. Its protein product is CASSEQGSSGNTIYF.

The V and J genes are TRBV30 and TRBJ2-7, with D tentatively TRBD2 (7 bases). The CDR3 is made up of 14 amino acids. V was clipped by 0 bases and J by 7 bases, with 16 bases between them. Looked up from germline, CDR1 is GTSNPN and CDR2 is SVGIG (reference sequence). The CDR3 nucleotides are TGTGCCTGGAGTGTACCAGTCGGGGGGCTAGAGCAGTACTTC. Translated, it gives CAWSVPVGGLEQYF.

This clone has just one count. V usage is TRBV5-6 and J usage is TRBJ2-7, with D perhaps matching TRBD2 (6 bases). The CDR3 length is 14 residues. Germline V gene data show CDR1 as SGHDT and CDR2 as YYEEEE. Trimming shortened V by 2 bases and J by 3 bases, and 12 bases separated the two germline ends. DNA of the CDR3: TGTGCCAGCAGCTTTTTGGGGGGTTTCTACGAGCAGTACTTC. Translated: CASSFLGGFYEQYF.

This chain joins TRBV4-1 and TRBJ1-6; D gene uncertain. CDR1 is MGHRA and CDR2 is YSYEKL in the germline V gene. Trimming pared 0 bases from V and 7 bases from J, leaving 13 bases between. The CDR3 has 16 residues. Written as DNA, the CDR3 is TGCGCCAGCAGCCAAGAATGGCCCCCCAACAATTCACCCCTCCACTTT. Translated, it gives CASSQEWPPNNSPLHF.

The chain recombines TRBV7-9 with TRBJ2-3; D is uncertain. Germline CDR1 reads SEHNR; CDR2 reads FQNEAQ (reference sequence). The CDR3 spans 16 residues. The V end lost 0 bases, the J end lost 2 bases, and 12 bases lay between the germline ends. The CDR3 DNA reads as TGTGCCAGCAGCTTAGCCCCCGCGGATTCCACAGATACGCAGTATTTT. Its translation: CASSLAPADSTDTQYF.

This rearrangement joins TRBV6-1 to TRBJ1-5; D not resolved. Trimming removed 5 bases from V and 4 bases from J, with 6 bases in between. The germline CDR1 and CDR2 sequences are MNHNS and SASEGT. The CDR3 is 12 amino acids. As DNA, the CDR3 is TGTGCCAGCAGTTTTATGAATCAGCCCCAGCATTTT. Residues: CASSFMNQPQHF.

The genes are TRBV28 and TRBJ2-7; 8 bases agree with TRBD1. Germline V CDR1 and CDR2: MDHEN, SYDVKM. This CDR3 comprises 15 residues. V trimming: 3 bases; J trimming: 1 base; junction bases outside the gene matches: 5. The CDR3: CASSFGQGKSYEQYF. In DNA, the CDR3 is TGTGCCAGCAGTTTCGGACAGGGAAAGTCCTACGAGCAGTACTTC.